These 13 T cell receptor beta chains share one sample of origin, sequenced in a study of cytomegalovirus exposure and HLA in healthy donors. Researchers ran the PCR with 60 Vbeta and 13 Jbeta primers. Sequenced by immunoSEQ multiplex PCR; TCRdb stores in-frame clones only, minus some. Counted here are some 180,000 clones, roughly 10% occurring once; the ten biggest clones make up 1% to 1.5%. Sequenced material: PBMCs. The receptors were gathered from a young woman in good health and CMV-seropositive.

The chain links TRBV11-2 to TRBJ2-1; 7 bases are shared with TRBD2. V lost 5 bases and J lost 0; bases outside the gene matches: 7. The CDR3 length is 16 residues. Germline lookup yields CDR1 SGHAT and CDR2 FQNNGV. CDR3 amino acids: CASSTVLAVSYNEQFF. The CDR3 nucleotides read TGTGCCAGCAGCACGGTCCTAGCGGTCTCCTACAATGAGCAGTTCTTC.

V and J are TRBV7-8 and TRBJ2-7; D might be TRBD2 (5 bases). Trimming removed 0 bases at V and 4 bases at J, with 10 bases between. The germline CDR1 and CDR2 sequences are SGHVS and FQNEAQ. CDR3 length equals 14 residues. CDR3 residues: CASSLATGLYEQYF. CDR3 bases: TGTGCCAGCAGCTTAGCAACGGGATTATACGAGCAGTACTTC.

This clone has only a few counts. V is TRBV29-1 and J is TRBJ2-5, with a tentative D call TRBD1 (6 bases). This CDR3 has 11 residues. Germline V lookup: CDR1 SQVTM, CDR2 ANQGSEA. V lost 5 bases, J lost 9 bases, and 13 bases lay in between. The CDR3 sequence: CSVYVGAAQYF. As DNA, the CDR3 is TGCAGCGTTTATGTGGGGGCAGCCCAGTACTTC.

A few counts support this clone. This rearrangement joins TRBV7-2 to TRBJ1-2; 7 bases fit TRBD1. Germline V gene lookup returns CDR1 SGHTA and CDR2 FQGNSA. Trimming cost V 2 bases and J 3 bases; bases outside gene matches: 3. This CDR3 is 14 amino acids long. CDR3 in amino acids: CASSLFGQDYGYTF. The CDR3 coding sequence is TGTGCCAGCAGCTTATTTGGACAGGACTATGGCTACACCTTC.

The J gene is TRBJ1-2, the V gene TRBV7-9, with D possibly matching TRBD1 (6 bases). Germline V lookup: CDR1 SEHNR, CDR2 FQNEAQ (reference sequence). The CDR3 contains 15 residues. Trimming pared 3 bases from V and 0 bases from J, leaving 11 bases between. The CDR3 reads CASSLDSKPNYGYTF. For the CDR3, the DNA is TGTGCCAGCAGCTTGGACAGCAAGCCTAACTATGGCTACACCTTC.

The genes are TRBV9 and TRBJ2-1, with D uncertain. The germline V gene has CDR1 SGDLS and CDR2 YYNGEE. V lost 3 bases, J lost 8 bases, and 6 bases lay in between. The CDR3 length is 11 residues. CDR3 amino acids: CASSGLDEQFF. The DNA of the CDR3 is TGTGCCAGCAGCGGCCTAGATGAGCAGTTCTTC.

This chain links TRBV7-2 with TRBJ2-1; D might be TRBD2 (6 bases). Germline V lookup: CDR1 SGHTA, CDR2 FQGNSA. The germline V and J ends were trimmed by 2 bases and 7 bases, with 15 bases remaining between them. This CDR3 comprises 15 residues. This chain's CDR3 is CASSLRGRRVNEQFF. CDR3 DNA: TGTGCCAGCAGCTTAAGGGGACGGAGGGTAAATGAGCAGTTCTTC.

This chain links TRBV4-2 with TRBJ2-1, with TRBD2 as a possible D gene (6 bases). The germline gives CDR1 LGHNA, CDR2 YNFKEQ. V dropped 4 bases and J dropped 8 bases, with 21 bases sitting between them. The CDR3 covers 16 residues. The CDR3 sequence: CASSPQDYQRGDEQFF. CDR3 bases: TGTGCCAGCAGCCCACAGGACTACCAACGAGGGGATGAGCAGTTCTTC.

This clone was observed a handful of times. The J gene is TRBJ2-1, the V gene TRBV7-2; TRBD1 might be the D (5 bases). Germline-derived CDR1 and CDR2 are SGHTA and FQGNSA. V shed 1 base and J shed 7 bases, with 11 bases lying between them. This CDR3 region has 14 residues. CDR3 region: CASSLGQKGNEQFF. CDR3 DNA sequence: TGTGCCAGCAGCTTAGGACAGAAAGGGAATGAGCAGTTCTTC.

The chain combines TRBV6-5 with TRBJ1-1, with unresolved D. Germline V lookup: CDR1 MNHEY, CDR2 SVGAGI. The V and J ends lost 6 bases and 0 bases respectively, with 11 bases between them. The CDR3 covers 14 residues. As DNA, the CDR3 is TGTGCCAGCAGACGGGTGTCCATGAACACTGAAGCTTTCTTT. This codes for CASRRVSMNTEAFF.

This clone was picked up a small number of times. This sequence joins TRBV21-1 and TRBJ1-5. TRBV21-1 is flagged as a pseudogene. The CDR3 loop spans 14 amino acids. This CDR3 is CASSAYLYNQPQHF. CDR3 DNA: TGTGCCAGCAGCGCCTACTTATACAATCAGCCCCAGCATTTT.

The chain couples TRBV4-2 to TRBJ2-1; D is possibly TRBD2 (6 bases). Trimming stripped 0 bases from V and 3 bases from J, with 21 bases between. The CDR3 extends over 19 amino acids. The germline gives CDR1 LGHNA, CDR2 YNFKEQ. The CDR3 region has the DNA TGTGCCAGCAGCCAAGAAGGGTTAATAGCGGCTATTAACTACAATGAGCAGTTCTTC. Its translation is CASSQEGLIAAINYNEQFF.

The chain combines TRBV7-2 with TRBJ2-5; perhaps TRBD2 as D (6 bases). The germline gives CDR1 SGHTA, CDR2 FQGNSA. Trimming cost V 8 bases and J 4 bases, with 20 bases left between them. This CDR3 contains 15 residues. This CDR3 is CASSRDPGYRETQYF. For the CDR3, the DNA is TGTGCCAGCTCGCGGGACCCAGGGTATCGAGAGACCCAGTACTTC.